This T cell receptor (beta chain) was obtained from a study of early T cells in non-severe SARS-CoV-2 infection (dated by TCRdb to 2020 to 2023). Some background on the complete study: Bulk RNA from unsorted whole blood was used for TCR sequencing, so alpha and beta chains could not be paired.

V is pruned by 4 bases and J by 10 bases, leaving 13 bases of the junction without a gene match. CDR1 and CDR2, looked up from the germline V gene (reference sequence), are LGHDT and YNNKEL. The cysteine opens and the phenylalanine closes a CDR3 of 16 amino acids. CDR3 DNA only is kept here, 48 bases in frame from base 1. This clonotype was picked up a small number of times. Its specific antigen is unknown. The sample holds no much larger clone one base away, and base qualities are not on file. Receptor amplification or capture employed 5' RACE. The sequencing machine was a NextSeq 500. To correct for sequencing error and PCR bias, the TCR library protocol tagged individual cDNA molecules with unique molecular identifiers. Both TCR alpha and beta chains were sequenced, and tight co-correlation was observed between alpha and beta sequence abundances in each sample. The authors processed their data as follows. Decombinator V4 was used to annotate TCR sequences for V gene, J gene and CDR3. TCRs were defined as expanded if a significant change between any two time points was detected under a Poisson model with p below 0.0001. TCR abundances were normalised to the total number of TCRs sequenced in each sample and reported as counts per million. TRAV1-2 paired with TRAJ12, TRAJ20 or TRAJ33 defined MAIT TCRs, while TRAV10 paired with TRAJ18 defined iNKT TCRs. VDJdb, accessed on 1 November 2021, was searched for TCRs annotated for CMV, EBV and SARS-CoV-2, and TCRs annotated for more than one antigen were excluded. TCRdb reran the public reads through fastp at Q25 and MiXCR, keeping productive beta chains. Every CDR3 protein is listed once, alongside the most common genes and DNA of its rows. None of the V and J calls come from the authors' own analysis; TCRdb made them. The sample contains tens of thousands of distinct CDR3 sequences, under 10% of them found a single time. The ten largest clones take up 8.6% of the sample.

Broad study findings and their caveats: VDJdb matching was skewed toward anti-spike CD8 responses and likely underestimated virus-specific expansions, missing private and CD4 specificities.

A case-control design nested within a healthcare worker cohort in London, UK, was used, with weekly nasopharyngeal swab PCR tests and blood sampling performed. Healthcare workers were recruited during the week of the UK lockdown, between 23 and 31 March 2020, and followed weekly for up to about 15 weeks. The chain is encoded by TRBV3-1 joined to TRBJ1-6; TRBD1 agrees with 7 junctional bases. The source material was whole blood. This receptor was obtained from an adult who was a healthcare worker with PCR-confirmed SARS-CoV-2 infection or an uninfected control (not recorded which). At the DNA level, the sequence is TGTGCCAGCAGCCGCTCCTCCGGGACAGCCAGATCACCCCTCCACTTT. This codes for CASSRSSGTARSPLHF.